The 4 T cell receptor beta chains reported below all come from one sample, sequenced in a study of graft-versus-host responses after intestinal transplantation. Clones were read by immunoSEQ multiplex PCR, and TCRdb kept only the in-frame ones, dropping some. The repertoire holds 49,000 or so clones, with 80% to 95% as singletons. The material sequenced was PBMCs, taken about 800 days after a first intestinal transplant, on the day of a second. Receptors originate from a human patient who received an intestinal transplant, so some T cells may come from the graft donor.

CDR3 protein: CASRVGGGGTREQYF. In DNA form, the CDR3 reads TGTGCCAGCAGGGTCGGAGGGGGCGGAACGCGAGAGCAGTACTTC. The rearrangement links TRBV5-5 to TRBJ2-5; maybe TRBD1 (7 bases). V lost 5 bases, J lost 11 bases, and 25 bases lay in between. Per the germline V gene, CDR1 is SGHKS and CDR2 is YYEKEE (reference sequence). The CDR3 runs 15 residues.

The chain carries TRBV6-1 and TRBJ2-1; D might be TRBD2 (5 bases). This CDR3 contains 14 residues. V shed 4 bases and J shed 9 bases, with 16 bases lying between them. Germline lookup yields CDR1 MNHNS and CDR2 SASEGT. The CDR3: CASSGIRRYAEQFF. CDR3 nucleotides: TGTGCCAGCAGTGGGATCCGGAGGTATGCTGAGCAGTTCTTC.

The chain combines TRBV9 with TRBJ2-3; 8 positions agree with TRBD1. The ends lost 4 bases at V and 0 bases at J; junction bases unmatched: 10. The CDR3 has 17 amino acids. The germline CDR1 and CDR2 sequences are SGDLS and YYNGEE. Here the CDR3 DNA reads TGTGCCAGCAGCTCGGGACAGGCTACATTTAGCACAGATACGCAGTATTTT. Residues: CASSSGQATFSTDTQYF.

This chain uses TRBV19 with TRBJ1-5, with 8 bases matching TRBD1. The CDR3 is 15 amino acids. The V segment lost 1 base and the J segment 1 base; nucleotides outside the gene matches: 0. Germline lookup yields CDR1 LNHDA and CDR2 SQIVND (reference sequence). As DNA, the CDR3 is TGTGCCAGTAGTATAGGACAGGGGAGCAATCAGCCCCAGCATTTT. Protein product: CASSIGQGSNQPQHF.